This T cell receptor (beta chain) came from a study of blood T cell repertoires in COVID-19. Across the whole study: Collection of acute and convalescent COVID-19 samples took place in the United States, Italy and Spain.

Germline-derived CDR1 and CDR2 are SGHVS and FQNEAQ. CDR3 length: 16 residues. V was clipped by 1 base and J by 10 bases; unmatched bases: 11. Original analysis: The authors estimated nucleated cell counts from reference gene primer amplification. Clones were read by immunoSEQ multiplex PCR, and TCRdb kept only the in-frame ones, dropping some. V and J calls and clone size follow that table, whereas D and trimming were derived from the DNA. Of 250,000 to 300,000 clones detected, roughly 85% appear once; the ten largest clones hold less than 6.5%. This receptor was identified in a man aged 50 to 59 with active or convalescent COVID-19. The material sequenced was peripheral blood. The chain couples TRBV7-8 to TRBJ2-1; 9 bases match TRBD2. This chain's CDR3 is CASSLVESGRFGEQFF. CDR3 sequence (DNA): TGTGCCAGCAGCTTAGTCGAAAGCGGGAGGTTCGGGGAGCAGTTCTTC. The full variable domain, its missing parts supplied by reference TRBV7-8 and TRBJ2-1, is GAGVSQSPRYKVAKRGQDVALRCDPISGHVSLFWYQQALGQGPEFLTYFQNEAQLDKSGLPSDRFFAERPEGSVSTLKIQRTQQEDSAVYLCASSLVESGRFGEQFFGPGTRLTVL.